The present entry profiles one T cell receptor (beta chain) with its context. Antigen: not known. As the sequencing template, cDNA was produced by extracting RNA and reverse transcribing it. The method was immunoSEQ multiplex PCR; TCRdb's version includes in-frame clones alone and lacks a portion of them. The sample holds about 110,000 clones, roughly 60% seen once. This sample is drawn from a study of CD8+ T cells in alopecia areata. Study results and caveats: Affected scalp, especially in alopecia totalis/universalis, had a higher clonality than normal scalp did.

V lost 0 bases, J lost 4 bases, and 11 bases stayed unmatched. Germline V gene sequence: CDR1 MGHRA, CDR2 YSYEKL. CDR3 length: 17 residues. Using a FACSAria, the CD4+ and CD8+ T cells were sorted from the PBMCs. The TCR comes from a human donor in good health. The sequenced sample consisted of CD8+ T cells sorted from blood. The chain links TRBV4-1 to TRBJ2-7, with 8 bases fitting TRBD2. The CDR3 sequence: CASSQDYGSGVQYEQYF. The DNA of the CDR3 is TGCGCCAGCAGCCAAGATTACGGTAGCGGGGTCCAGTACGAGCAGTACTTC.